The TCR beta chain under discussion was sequenced for a study of cytomegalovirus exposure and HLA in healthy donors. The PCR made use of 60 Vbeta and 13 Jbeta primers. Sequenced by immunoSEQ multiplex PCR; TCRdb stores in-frame clones only, minus some. The sample holds around 100,000 clones, 79% seen once. Trimming took 4 bases from V and 7 from J; bases not matched to a gene: 9. The CDR3 sequence is 14 residues long. The germline V gene has CDR1 SGHRS and CDR2 YFSETQ. Study conclusions and caveats: Most TCR sequences showed up rarely, but some public TCRs showed up in many donors. In a later analysis, an Asian-associated ancestry cluster reportedly showed fewer N-insertions than the approximately 610-donor mean. A missense variant in DCLRE1C was later tied to TCR beta V- and J-gene trimming. What a later analysis showed was that several of the most significant clusters appeared linked to common viral pathogens.

About this clone: Its cognate antigen is unknown.

This clonotype originated in a woman aged 40 to 49 in good health and CMV-seronegative. Material: PBMCs. The V call is TRBV5-1, the J call TRBJ2-7, with 9 positions matching TRBD1. CDR3 in amino acids: CASSPRTGDYEQYF. DNA of the CDR3: TGCGCCAGCAGCCCAAGGACAGGGGACTATGAGCAGTACTTC.